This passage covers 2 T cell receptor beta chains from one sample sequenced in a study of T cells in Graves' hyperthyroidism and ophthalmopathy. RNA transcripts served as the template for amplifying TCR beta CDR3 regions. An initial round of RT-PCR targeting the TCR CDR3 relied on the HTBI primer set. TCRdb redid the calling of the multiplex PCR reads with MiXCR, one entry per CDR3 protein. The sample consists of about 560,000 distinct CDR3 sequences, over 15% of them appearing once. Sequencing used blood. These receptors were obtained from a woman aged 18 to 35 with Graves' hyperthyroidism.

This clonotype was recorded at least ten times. The CDR3 loop is CAAGRGETQYF. Written as DNA, the CDR3 is TGTGCGGCGGGGCGCGGAGAGACCCAGTACTTC. This chain links TRBV3-1 with TRBJ2-5; perhaps TRBD2 as D (6 bases). The CDR3 covers 11 residues. Germline V gives CDR1 LGHDT, CDR2 YNNKEL (reference sequence).

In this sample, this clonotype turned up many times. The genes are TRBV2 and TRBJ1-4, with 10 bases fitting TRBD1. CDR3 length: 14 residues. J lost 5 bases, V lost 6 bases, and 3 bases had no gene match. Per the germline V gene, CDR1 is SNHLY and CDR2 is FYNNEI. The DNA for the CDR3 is TGTGCCAGCAGCCCGGGACAGGGGAATGAAAAACTGTTTTTT. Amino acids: CASSPGQGNEKLFF.